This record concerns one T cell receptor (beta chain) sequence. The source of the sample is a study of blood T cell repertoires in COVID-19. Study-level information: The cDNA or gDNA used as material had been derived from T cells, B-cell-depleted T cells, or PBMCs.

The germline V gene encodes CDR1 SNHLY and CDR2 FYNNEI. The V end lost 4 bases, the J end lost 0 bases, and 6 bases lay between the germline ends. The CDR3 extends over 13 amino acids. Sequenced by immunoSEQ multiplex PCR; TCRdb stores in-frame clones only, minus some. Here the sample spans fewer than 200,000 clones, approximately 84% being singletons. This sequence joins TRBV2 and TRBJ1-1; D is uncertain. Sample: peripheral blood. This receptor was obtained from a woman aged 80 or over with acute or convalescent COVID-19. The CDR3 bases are TGTGCCAGCAGTGCAAACATGAACACTGAAGCTTTCTTT. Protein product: CASSANMNTEAFF.